This T cell receptor beta chain stems from a study of PD-1 blockade in classical Hodgkin lymphoma. Study information: Nivolumab dosed at 3 mg/kg went to patients intravenously every 2 weeks.

The repertoire was sequenced with immunoSEQ multiplex PCR; TCRdb's copy has only in-frame clones and lacks some. The sample lists tens of thousands of clones; approximately 92% were seen once. Every patient was affected by relapse after autologous stem cell transplantation, while exposure to brentuximab vedotin was not uniform. Worth noting for this clone: The target antigen is unknown.

Study-level findings and limits: Significant TCR diversity gains by C4D1 occurred in CD4+ but not CD8+ cells.

V dropped 4 bases and J dropped 4 bases, with 12 bases sitting between them. Germline V gene lookup returns CDR1 SGHRS and CDR2 YFSETQ. The CDR3 loop spans 14 amino acids. The specimen comprised peripheral blood mononuclear cells (PBMCs), sampled before the second cycle of nivolumab. The TCR was taken from a human donor with classical Hodgkin lymphoma. The chain joins TRBV5-1 to TRBJ2-1; maybe TRBD1 (6 bases). In DNA form, the CDR3 reads TGCGCCAGCAGCGGTGGGGGCAGATACAATGAGCAGTTCTTC. Protein product: CASSGGGRYNEQFF.